Included here is one TCR beta chain sequence, with context. This entry comes from a study of blood T cell repertoires in COVID-19. For the study at large: Spain, Italy and the United States supplied samples that represented acute and convalescent COVID-19. T cells, B-cell-depleted T cells, or PBMCs supplied cDNA or gDNA.

The CDR3 loop spans 14 amino acids. V was shortened by 1 base and J by 1 base, with 8 bases between the two germline ends. CDR1 SEHNR and CDR2 FQNEAQ come from the germline V gene (reference sequence). Original processing notes: The authors estimated nucleated cell counts from reference gene primer amplification. Only in-frame clones appear in the TCRdb table, and some are missing; sequencing was by immunoSEQ multiplex PCR. The V and J calls and clone size were taken over from that table, and D and trimming were inferred from the DNA. The table includes under 100,000 clones, 89% detected once. The sequence came from a woman aged 70-85 years with acute or convalescent COVID-19. Sequencing was carried out using peripheral blood. The chain couples TRBV7-9 to TRBJ2-7; no definite D call. The CDR3 sequence is CASSLVADSYEQYF. CDR3 sequence (DNA): TGTGCCAGCAGCTTAGTCGCGGATTCCTACGAGCAGTACTTC.